This paragraph covers one T cell receptor beta chain sequence. The sample is drawn from a study of blood T cell repertoires in COVID-19. Overall study context: Sites in the United States, Italy and Spain provided acute and convalescent COVID-19 samples. PBMCs, B-cell-depleted T cells, or T cells provided the cDNA or gDNA that made up the material.

This CDR3 comprises 16 residues. With V trimmed by 2 bases and J by 3 bases, 7 bases remained unmatched. Germline lookup yields CDR1 SGHTS and CDR2 YDEGEE. Per the authors' pipeline: Reference gene primer amplification gave estimated nucleated cell counts. TCRdb keeps only in-frame clones here, not all; method: immunoSEQ multiplex PCR. The DNA gave D and trimming, while V, J and clone size come from that table. The data contain under 85,000 clones, around three quarters of them singletons. The gene calls are TRBV5-8 and TRBJ2-2; 7 nucleotides align to TRBD1. The receptor comes from a woman older than 75 with active or convalescent COVID-19. Material for sequencing was peripheral blood. The DNA of the CDR3 is TGTGCCAGCAGCTTATTAGGGACAGTTCACACCGGGGAGCTGTTTTTT. It translates to CASSLLGTVHTGELFF.